The clone carrying this T cell receptor (beta chain) shows up as medium-sized by frequency. Multiplex touch-down PCR amplified TRB using TRB-A and TRB-B pools in one tube. With the multiplex PCR reads reprocessed, TCRdb shows one record per CDR3 protein and no DNA. This sample's table has 6,500 to 10,000 distinct CDR3 sequences. TRB amplification used 200 to 250 ng of peripheral blood genomic DNA. The germline gives CDR1 GTSNPN, CDR2 SVGIG (reference sequence). The CDR3 is made up of 11 amino acids. This specimen belongs to a study of T cell clusters in autoimmune cytopenias. This TCR came from a human donor with an autoimmune cytopenia or autoimmune hepatitis (not recorded which). V usage is TRBV30 and J usage is TRBJ1-6. The sequenced material came from peripheral blood. The CDR3 loop reads CAWGYNSPLHF.